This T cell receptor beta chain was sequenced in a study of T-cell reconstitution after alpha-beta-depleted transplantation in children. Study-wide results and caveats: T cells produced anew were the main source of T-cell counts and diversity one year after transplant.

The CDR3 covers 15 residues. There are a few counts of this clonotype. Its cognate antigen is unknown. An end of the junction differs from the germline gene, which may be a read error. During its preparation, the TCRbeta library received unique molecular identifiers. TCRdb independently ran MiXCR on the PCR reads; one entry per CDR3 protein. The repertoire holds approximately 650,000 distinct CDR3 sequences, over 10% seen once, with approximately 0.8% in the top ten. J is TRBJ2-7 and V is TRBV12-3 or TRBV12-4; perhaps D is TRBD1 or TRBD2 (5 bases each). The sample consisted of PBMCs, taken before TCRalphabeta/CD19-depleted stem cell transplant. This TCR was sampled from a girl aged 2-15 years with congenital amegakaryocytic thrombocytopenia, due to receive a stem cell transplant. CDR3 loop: CASSRSPPGTPSPHF. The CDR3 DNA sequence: TGTGCCAGCAGTCGCTCCCCGCCCGGGACCCCTTCACCGCACTTC.